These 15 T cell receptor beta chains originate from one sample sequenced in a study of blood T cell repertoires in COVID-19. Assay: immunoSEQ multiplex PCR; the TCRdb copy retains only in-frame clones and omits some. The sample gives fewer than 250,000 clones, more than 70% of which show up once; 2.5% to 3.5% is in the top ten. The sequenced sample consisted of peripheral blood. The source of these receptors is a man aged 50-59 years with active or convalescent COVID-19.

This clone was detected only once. The CDR3 loop reads CASSFSASSYEQYF. The CDR3 bases are TGTGCCAGCAGCTTTAGCGCTAGCTCCTACGAGCAGTACTTC. The J gene is TRBJ2-7, the V gene TRBV7-3, with D possibly matching TRBD2 (5 bases). This CDR3 has 14 residues. With 3 bases removed from V and 0 bases from J, the gap between germline ends came to 9 bases. CDR1 SGHTA and CDR2 FQGTGA come from the germline V gene.

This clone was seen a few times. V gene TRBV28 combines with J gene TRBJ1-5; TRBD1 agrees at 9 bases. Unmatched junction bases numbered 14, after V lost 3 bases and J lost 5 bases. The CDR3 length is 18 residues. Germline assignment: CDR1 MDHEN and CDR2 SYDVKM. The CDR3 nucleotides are TGTGCCAGCAGTTTTGTGGGACAGGGACTTAAGGAGGATCAGCCCCAGCATTTT. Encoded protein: CASSFVGQGLKEDQPQHF.

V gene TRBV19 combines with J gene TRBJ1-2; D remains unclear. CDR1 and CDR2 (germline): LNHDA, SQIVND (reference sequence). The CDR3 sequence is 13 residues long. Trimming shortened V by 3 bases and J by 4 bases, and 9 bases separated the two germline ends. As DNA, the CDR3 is TGTGCCAGTAGTATTCCGGGGATCTATGGCTACACCTTC. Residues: CASSIPGIYGYTF.

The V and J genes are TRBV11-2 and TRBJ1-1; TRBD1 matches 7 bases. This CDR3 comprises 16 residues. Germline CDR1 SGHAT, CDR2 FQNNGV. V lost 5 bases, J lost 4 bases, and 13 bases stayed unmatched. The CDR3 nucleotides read TGTGCCAGCAGCGCAAGACAGGGCCCGAGTACCACTGAAGCTTTCTTT. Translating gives CASSARQGPSTTEAFF. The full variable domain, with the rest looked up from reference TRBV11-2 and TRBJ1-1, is EAGVAQSPRYKIIEKRQSVAFWCNPISGHATLYWYQQILGQGPKLLIQFQNNGVVDDSQLPKDRFSAERLKGVDSTLKIQPAKLEDSAVYLCASSARQGPSTTEAFFGQGTRLTVV.

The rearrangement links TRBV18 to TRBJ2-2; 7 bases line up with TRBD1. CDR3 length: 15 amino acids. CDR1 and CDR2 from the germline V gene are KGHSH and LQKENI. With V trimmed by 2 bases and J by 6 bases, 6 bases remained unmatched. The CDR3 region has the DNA TGTGCCAGCTCACCAACCGGGACAGTCCCCGGGGAGCTGTTTTTT. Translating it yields CASSPTGTVPGELFF.

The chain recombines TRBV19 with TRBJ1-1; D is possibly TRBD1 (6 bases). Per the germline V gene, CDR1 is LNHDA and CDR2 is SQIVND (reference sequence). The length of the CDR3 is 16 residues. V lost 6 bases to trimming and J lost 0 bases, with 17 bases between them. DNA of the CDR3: TGTGCCAGTAGGAAAGCCACCGGGACAATGAACACTGAAGCTTTCTTT. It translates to CASRKATGTMNTEAFF.

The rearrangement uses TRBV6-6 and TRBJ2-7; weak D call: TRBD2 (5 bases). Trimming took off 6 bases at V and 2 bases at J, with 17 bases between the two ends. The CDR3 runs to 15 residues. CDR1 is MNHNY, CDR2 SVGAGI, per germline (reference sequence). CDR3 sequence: CASRGRLSGTYEQYF. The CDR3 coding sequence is TGTGCCAGCAGGGGCAGACTATCAGGCACCTACGAGCAGTACTTC.

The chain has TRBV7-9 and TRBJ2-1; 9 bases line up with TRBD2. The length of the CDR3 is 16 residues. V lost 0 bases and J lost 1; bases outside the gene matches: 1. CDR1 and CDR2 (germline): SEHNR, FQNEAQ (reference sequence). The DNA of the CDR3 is TGTGCCAGCAGCTTAGCTAGCGGGGGATCCTACAATGAGCAGTTCTTC. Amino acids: CASSLASGGSYNEQFF.

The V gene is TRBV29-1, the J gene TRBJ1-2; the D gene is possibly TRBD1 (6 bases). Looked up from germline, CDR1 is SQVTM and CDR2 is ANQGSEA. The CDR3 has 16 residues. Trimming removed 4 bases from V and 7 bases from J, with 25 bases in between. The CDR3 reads CSVAASPGEGVSGYTF. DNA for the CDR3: TGCAGCGTTGCCGCATCGCCAGGGGAAGGTGTAAGTGGCTACACCTTC.

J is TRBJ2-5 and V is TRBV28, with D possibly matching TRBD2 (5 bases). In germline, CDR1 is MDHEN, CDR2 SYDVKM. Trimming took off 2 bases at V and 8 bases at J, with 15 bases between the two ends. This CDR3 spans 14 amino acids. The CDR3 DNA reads TGTGCCAGCAGTTTAAAGCGGCCCATGGGCACCCAGTACTTC. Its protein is CASSLKRPMGTQYF.

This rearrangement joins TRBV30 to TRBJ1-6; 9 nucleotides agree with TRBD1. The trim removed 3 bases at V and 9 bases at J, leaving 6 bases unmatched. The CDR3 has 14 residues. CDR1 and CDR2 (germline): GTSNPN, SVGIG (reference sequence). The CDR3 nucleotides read TGTGCCTGGAGGGCACAGGGGGCTGGTTCACCCCTCCACTTT. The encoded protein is CAWRAQGAGSPLHF.

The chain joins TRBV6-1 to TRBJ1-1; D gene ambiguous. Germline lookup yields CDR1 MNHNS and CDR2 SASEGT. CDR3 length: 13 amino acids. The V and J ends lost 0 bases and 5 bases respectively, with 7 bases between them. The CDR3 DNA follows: TGTGCCAGCAGTGAAGCGAGACTTACTGAAGCTTTCTTT. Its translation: CASSEARLTEAFF.

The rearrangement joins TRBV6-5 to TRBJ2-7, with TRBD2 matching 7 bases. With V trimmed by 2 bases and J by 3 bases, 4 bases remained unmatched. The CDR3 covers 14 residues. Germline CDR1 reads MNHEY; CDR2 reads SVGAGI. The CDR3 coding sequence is TGTGCCAGCAGTTACCGGCTAGCGGTCTACGAGCAGTACTTC. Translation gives CASSYRLAVYEQYF.

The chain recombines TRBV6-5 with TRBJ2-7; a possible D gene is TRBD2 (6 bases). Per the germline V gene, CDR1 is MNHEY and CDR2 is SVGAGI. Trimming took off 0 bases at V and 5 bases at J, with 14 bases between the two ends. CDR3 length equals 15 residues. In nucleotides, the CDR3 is TGTGCCAGCAGTTACTCGGGACGGGAGAGGAACGAGCAGTACTTC. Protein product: CASSYSGRERNEQYF.

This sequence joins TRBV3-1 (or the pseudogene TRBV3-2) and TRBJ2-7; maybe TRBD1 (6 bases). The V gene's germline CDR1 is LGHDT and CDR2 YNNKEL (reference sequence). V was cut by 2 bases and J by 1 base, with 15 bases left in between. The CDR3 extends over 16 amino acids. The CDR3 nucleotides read TGTGCCAGCAGCCAATCGACAGGCCCGATGTCCTACGAGCAGTACTTC. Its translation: CASSQSTGPMSYEQYF.